Listed here are 2 T cell receptor beta chains from one sample, sequenced in a study of human T cells and chemical hapten exposure (dated by TCRdb to 2020 to 2023). Receptor libraries were prepared by RACE. Sequencing relied on a NextSeq 500. The public sequencing data were trimmed at Q25 with fastp and processed into clonotypes with MiXCR by TCRdb, which kept only in-frame beta chains. Entries that share a CDR3 protein sequence are merged under the most common genes and DNA. The sample data list 240,000 or so distinct CDR3 sequences, and about 8.6% of these were observed just once. Clones ranked in the top ten supply under 2.5% of the sample. Reading the label with the study, this specimen's time point is: pre-sensitization, week 0. The sample's treatment or condition label, decoded: therapeutic diphenylcyclopropenone sensitization with weekly scalp DPC. The sample consisted of whole blood, taken in connection with sensitization to the hapten diphenylcyclopropenone (DPC). The receptors shown here come from a woman aged 40 to 50 with alopecia areata. Some clones in this sample may be carry-over from other donors' samples.

Only a few counts were recorded for this clonotype. This chain joins TRBV19 and TRBJ2-3, with D perhaps TRBD1 or TRBD2 (7 bases each). The CDR3 extends over 15 amino acids. Germline V gives CDR1 LNHDA, CDR2 SQIVND (reference sequence). Trimming took 7 bases from V and 2 from J, leaving 16 bases between them. Here the CDR3 reads CASTNRGGVTDTQYF. The DNA for the CDR3 is TGTGCCAGTACCAACAGGGGAGGGGTCACAGATACGCAGTATTTT.

This clonotype was recorded many times. The chain recombines TRBV28 with TRBJ2-7; tentative D call: TRBD2 (6 bases). The length of the CDR3 is 12 residues. From germline, CDR1 is MDHEN and CDR2 SYDVKM. The ends were cut back, 8 bases at V and 1 base at J, with 9 bases in the middle. The CDR3 DNA is TGTGCCAGCGGCGGGAAGTCCTACGAGCAGTACTTC. Protein: CASGGKSYEQYF.